This T cell receptor (beta chain) emerged from a study of T cell responses to AZD1222 COVID-19 vaccine. General study points: The reported proportion of spike-specific TCRs targeting unmutated variant regions was nearly half. An increase in Spike-specific TCR breadth and depth was observed after two AZD1222 doses. At study baseline, merely a handful of AZD1222 recipients were seropositive. The CD4 TCRs associated with vaccination extended across spike and predominated at 160-218 and 743-854.

As concerns this clone: Its antigen is undetermined.

The length of the CDR3 is 14 residues. V shed 5 bases and J shed 1 base, with 11 bases lying between them. Germline V gene sequence: CDR1 SGHVS, CDR2 FQNEAQ. The data were produced by immunoSEQ multiplex PCR, yet TCRdb's version contains in-frame clones alone and is incomplete. The data show under 150,000 clones, around nine tenths seen once. The material sequenced was peripheral blood, taken on day 0 of AZD1222 vaccination. This chain links TRBV7-8 with TRBJ1-2; the D gene is possibly TRBD1 (5 bases). This TCR was recovered from an adult in good health. The CDR3 region is CASSGAGVNYGYTF. For the CDR3, the DNA is TGTGCCAGCAGCGGGGCAGGCGTTAACTATGGCTACACCTTC.